The T cell receptor beta chain described here comes from a study of shared T cell receptors in the human thymus. Assay: immunoSEQ multiplex PCR; the TCRdb copy retains only in-frame clones and omits some. The sample has a few hundred thousand clones, just under 95% seen once. V was clipped by 4 bases and J by 6 bases, with 25 bases between them. The CDR3 extends over 17 amino acids. Germline CDR1 GTSNPN, CDR2 SVGIG (reference sequence). Specimen: thymocytes. The TCR was taken from a human donor. The chain links TRBV30 to TRBJ2-1; D may be TRBD1 (6 bases). The DNA of the CDR3 is TGTGCCTGGACAACTGGGACATCTCAGGGGTCTTTCAATGAGCAGTTCTTC. This sequence encodes CAWTTGTSQGSFNEQFF.